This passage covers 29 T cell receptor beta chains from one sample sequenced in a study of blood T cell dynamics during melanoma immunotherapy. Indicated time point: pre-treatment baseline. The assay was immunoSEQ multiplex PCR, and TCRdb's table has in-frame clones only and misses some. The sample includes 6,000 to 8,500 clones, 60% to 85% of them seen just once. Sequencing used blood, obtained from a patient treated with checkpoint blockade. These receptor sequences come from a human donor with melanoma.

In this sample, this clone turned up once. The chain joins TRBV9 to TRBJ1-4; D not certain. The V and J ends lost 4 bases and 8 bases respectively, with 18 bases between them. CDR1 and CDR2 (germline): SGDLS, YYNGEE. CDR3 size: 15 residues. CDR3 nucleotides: TGTGCCAGCAGCCCCAGACCGGACCTAGGGGAAAAACTGTTTTTT. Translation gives CASSPRPDLGEKLFF.

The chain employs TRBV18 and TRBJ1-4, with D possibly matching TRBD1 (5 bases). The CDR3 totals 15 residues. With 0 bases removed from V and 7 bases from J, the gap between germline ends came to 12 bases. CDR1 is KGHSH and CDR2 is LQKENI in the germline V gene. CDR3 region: CASSPPGVFGEKLFF. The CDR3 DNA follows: TGTGCCAGCTCACCACCGGGGGTATTCGGTGAAAAACTGTTTTTT.

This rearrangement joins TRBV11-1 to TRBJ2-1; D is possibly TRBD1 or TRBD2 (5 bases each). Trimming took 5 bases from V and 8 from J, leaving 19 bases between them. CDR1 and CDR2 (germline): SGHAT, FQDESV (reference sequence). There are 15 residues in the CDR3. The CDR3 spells CASSPFRQGVDEQFF. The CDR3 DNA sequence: TGTGCCAGCAGCCCATTTAGGCAGGGAGTTGATGAGCAGTTCTTC.

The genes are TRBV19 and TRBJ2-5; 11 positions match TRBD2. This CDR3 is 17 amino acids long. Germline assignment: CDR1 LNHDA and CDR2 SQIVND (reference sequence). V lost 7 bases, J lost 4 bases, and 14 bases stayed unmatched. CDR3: CASTGGPLAGAGETQYF. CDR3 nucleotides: TGTGCCAGTACAGGGGGGCCACTAGCGGGAGCAGGAGAGACCCAGTACTTC.

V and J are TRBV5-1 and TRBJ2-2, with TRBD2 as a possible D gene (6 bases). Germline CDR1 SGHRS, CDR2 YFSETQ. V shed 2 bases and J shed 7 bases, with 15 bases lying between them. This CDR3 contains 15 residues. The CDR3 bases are TGCGCCAGCAGCTTCTTAGCGGACTGGGGCGGGGAGCTGTTTTTT. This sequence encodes CASSFLADWGGELFF.

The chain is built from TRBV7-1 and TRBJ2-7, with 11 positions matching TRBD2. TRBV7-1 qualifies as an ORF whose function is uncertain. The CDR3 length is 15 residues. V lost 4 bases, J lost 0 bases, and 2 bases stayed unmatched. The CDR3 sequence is CASSLTSGGSYEQYF. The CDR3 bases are TGTGCCAGCAGCTTAACTAGCGGGGGCTCCTACGAGCAGTACTTC.

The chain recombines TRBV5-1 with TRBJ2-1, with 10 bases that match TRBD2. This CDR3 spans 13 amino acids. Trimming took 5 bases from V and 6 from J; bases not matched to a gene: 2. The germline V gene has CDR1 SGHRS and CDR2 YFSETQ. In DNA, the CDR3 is TGCGCCAGCAGAACTAGCGGGGCCAATGAGCAGTTCTTC. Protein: CASRTSGANEQFF.

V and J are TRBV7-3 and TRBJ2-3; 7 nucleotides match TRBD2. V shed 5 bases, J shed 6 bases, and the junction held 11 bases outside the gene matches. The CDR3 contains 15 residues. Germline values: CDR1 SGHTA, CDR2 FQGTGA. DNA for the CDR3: TGTGCCAGCAGCCCAACTAGCGCGACAGAGGATACGCAGTATTTT. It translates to CASSPTSATEDTQYF.

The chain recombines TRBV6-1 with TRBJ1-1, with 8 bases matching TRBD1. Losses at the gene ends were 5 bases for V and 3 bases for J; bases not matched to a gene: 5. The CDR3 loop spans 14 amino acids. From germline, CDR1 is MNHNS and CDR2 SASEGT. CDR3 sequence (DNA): TGTGCCAGCAGTCAACAGGGGGTAGACACTGAAGCTTTCTTT. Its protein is CASSQQGVDTEAFF.

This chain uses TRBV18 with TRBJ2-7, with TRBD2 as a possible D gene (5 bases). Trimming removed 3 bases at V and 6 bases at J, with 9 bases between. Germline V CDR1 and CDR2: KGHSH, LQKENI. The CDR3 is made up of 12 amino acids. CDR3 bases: TGTGCCAGCTCACCGGAGGTTTCCGAGCAGTACTTC. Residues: CASSPEVSEQYF.

CDR3 in DNA: TGTGCCAGCAGTGGACAGGGGGTCTACGAGCAGTACTTC. It codes for CASSGQGVYEQYF. This rearrangement joins TRBV28 to TRBJ2-5; 10 bases are a match to TRBD1. The last part of the DNA fits TRBJ2-7 better; the J call may be wrong. Germline CDR1 reads MDHEN; CDR2 reads SYDVKM. The CDR3 runs to 13 residues.

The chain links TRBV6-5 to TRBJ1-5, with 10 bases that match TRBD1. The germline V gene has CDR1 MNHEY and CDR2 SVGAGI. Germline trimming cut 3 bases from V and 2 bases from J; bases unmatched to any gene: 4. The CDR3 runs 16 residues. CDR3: CASSYSGTGGNQPQHF. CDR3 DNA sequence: TGTGCCAGCAGTTATAGCGGGACAGGGGGCAATCAGCCCCAGCATTTT.

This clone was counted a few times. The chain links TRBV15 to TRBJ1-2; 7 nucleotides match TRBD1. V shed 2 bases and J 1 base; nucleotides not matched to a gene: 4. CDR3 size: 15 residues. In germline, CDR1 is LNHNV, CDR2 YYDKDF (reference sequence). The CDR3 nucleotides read TGTGCCACCAGCAGAATACGACAGGGTAACTATGGCTACACCTTC. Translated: CATSRIRQGNYGYTF.

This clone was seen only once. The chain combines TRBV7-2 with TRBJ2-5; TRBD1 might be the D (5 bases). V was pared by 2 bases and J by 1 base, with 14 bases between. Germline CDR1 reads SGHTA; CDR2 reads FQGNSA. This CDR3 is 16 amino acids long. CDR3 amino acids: CASSLTVGQGQETQYF. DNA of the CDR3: TGTGCCAGCAGCTTAACGGTCGGGCAGGGCCAAGAGACCCAGTACTTC.

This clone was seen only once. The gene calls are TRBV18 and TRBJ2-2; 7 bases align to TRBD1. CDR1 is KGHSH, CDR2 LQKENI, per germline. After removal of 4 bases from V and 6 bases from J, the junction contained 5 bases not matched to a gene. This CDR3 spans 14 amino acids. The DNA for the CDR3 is TGTGCCAGCTCACAAAGTACAGGGGCCGGGGAGCTGTTTTTT. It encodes CASSQSTGAGELFF.

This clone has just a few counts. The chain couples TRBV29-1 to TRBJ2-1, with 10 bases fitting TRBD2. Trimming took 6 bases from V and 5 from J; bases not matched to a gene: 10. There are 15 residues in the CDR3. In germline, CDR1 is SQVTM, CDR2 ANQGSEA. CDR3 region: CSVAGTSGTNNEQFF. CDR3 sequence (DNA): TGCAGCGTGGCCGGAACTAGCGGGACAAACAATGAGCAGTTCTTC.

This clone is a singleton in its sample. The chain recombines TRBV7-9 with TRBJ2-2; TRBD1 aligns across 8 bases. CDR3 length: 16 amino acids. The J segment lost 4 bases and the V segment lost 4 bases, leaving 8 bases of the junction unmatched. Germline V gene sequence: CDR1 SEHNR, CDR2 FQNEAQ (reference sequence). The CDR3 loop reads CASSSNTGGSTGELFF. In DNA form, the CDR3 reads TGTGCCAGCAGCTCCAACACAGGGGGGTCCACCGGGGAGCTGTTTTTT.

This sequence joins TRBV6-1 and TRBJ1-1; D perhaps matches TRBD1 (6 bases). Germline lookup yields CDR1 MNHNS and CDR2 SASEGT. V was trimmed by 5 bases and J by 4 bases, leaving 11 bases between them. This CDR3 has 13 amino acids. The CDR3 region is CASSLQGITEAFF. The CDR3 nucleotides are TGTGCCAGCAGTTTACAGGGAATCACTGAAGCTTTCTTT.

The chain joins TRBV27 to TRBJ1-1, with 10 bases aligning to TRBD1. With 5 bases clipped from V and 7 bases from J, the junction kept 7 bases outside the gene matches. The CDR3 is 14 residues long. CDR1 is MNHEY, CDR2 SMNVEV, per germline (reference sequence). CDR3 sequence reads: CASSRMDRGYEAFF. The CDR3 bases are TGTGCCAGCAGTCGGATGGACAGGGGGTATGAAGCTTTCTTT.

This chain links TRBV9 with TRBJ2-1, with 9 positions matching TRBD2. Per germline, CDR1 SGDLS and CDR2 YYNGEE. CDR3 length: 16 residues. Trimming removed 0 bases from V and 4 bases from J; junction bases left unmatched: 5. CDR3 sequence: CASSVVGSGSYNEQFF. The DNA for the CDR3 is TGTGCCAGCAGCGTAGTTGGTAGCGGGAGTTACAATGAGCAGTTCTTC.

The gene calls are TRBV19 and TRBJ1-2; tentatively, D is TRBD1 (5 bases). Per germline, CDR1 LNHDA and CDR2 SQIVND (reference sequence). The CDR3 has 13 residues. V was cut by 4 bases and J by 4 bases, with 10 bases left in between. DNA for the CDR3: TGTGCCAGTAGTAAACAGGATACCTATGGCTACACCTTC. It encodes CASSKQDTYGYTF.

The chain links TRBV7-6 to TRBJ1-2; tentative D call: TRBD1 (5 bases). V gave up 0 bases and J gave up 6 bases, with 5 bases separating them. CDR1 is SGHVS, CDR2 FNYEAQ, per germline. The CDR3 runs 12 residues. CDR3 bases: TGTGCCAGCAGCTTAGCAGGGGATGGCTACACCTTC. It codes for CASSLAGDGYTF.

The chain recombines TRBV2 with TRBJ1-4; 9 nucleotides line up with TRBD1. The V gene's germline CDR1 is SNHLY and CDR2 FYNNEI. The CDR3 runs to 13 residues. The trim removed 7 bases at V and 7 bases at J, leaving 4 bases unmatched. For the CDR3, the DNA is TGTGCCAGCACGGGACAGGGCACTGAAAAACTGTTTTTT. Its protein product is CASTGQGTEKLFF.

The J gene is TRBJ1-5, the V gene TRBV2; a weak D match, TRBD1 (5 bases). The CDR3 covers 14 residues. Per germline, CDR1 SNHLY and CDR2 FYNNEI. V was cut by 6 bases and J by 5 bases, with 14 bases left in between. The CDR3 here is CASSPWQGDQPQHF. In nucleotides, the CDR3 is TGTGCCAGCAGCCCATGGCAGGGCGATCAGCCCCAGCATTTT.

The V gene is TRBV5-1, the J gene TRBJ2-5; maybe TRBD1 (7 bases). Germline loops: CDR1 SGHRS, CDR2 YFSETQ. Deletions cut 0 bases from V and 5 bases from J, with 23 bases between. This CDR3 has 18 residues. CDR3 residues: CASSLEGAGWNLVETQYF. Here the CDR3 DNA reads TGCGCCAGCAGCTTGGAGGGGGCGGGGTGGAACCTAGTGGAGACCCAGTACTTC. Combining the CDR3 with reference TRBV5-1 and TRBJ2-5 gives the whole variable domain KAGVTQTPRYLIKTRGQQVTLSCSPISGHRSVSWYQQTPGQGLQFLFEYFSETQRNKGNFPGRFSGRQFSNSRSEMNVSTLELGDSALYLCASSLEGAGWNLVETQYFGPGTRLLVL.

This chain's CDR3 is CASSYGGPGTEAFF. CDR3 nucleotide sequence: TGTGCCAGCAGTTATGGGGGTCCGGGCACTGAAGCTTTCTTT. The chain is built from TRBV6-5 and TRBJ1-1; D is perhaps TRBD1 (5 bases). The V gene's germline CDR1 is MNHEY and CDR2 SVGAGI. The V gene lost 3 bases and the J gene lost 4 bases, with 12 bases spanning the gap. This CDR3 contains 14 residues.

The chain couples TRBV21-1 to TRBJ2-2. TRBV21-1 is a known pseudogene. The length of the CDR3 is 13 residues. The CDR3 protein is CASSNGITGELFF. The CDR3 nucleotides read TGTGCCAGCAGCAATGGAATCACCGGGGAGCTGTTTTTT.

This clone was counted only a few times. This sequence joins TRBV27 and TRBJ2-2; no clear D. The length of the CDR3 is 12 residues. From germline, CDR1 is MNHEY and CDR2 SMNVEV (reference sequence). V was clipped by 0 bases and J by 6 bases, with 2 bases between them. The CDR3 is CASSLSSGELFF. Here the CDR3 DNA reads TGTGCCAGCAGTTTATCGTCCGGGGAGCTGTTTTTT.

DNA for the CDR3: TGCGCCAGCAGCTTGTATACTAGCGGGGGGGTAGACGAGCAGTACTTC. This codes for CASSLYTSGGVDEQYF. The chain uses TRBV5-1 and TRBJ2-7; 13 nucleotides match TRBD2. The CDR3 contains 16 residues. CDR1 is SGHRS, CDR2 YFSETQ, per germline. The ends lost 1 base at V and 5 bases at J; junction bases unmatched: 6.